This T cell receptor beta chain is drawn from a study of control samples from healthy donors and cancer patients (TCRdb year 2020). As regards this clone: Its antigen is currently not known. No base qualities exist here, and no much larger clone lies one base off it.

Libraries were built with the immunoSEQ multiplex PCR assay. As stored in TCRdb, this immuneACCESS dataset retains in-frame rearrangements with V and J assigned. A fraction of the clones does not appear; measured against another copy, unresolved V genes explain less than half of the discrepancy, and the remainder lacks a known reason. Within this sample are about 270,000 clones, with roughly 80% of them counted one time only. The ten largest clones add up to about 14% of the sample. For this chain, trimming is 5 bases at the V end and 1 base at the J end, and the number of junction bases without a gene match is 2. In the germline V gene, CDR1 corresponds to SGHRS and CDR2 to YFSETQ. The CDR3 numbers 15 residues from cysteine through phenylalanine. The retained sequence is limited to the CDR3, 45 bases, with the frame set at the first base.

The rearrangement joined TRBV5-1 to TRBJ2-2; a stretch of 10 junction bases matches TRBD2. The sequencing sample was made of PBMCs. This sequence originates from a woman aged 60 to 75 with lung cancer. The bases are TGCGCCAGCAGACTAGCGGGGAAGAACACCGGGGAGCTGTTTTTT. Its amino acids are CASRLAGKNTGELFF.